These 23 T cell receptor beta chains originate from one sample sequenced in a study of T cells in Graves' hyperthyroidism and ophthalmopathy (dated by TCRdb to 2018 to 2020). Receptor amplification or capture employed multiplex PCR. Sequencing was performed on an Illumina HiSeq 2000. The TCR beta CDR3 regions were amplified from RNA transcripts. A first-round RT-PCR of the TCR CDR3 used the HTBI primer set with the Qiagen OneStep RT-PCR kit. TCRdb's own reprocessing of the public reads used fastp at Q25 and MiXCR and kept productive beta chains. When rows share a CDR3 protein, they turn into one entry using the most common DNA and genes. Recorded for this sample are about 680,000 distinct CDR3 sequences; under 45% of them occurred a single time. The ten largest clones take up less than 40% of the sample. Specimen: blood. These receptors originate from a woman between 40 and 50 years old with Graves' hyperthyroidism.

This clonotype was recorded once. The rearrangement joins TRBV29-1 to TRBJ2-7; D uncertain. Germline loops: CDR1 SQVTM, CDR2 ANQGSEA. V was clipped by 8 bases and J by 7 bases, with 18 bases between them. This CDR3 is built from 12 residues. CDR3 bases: TGCAGCTTGACCCGGGTCAGACCTGAGCAGTACTTC. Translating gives CSLTRVRPEQYF.

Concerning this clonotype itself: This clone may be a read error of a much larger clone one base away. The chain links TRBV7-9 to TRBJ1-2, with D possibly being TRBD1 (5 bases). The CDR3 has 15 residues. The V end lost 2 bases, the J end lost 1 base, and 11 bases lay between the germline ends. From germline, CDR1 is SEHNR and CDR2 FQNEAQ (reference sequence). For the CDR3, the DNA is TGTGCCAGCAGCTTAATAACAGGAGATAACTATGGCTACACCTTC. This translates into CASSLITGDNYGYTF.

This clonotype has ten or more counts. The DNA for the CDR3 is TGTGCCAGCAGCGCCGGACAGGGTCGGAACGAGCAGTACTTC. This codes for CASSAGQGRNEQYF. The chain couples TRBV9 to TRBJ2-7, with 8 bases matching TRBD1. V trimming: 3 bases; J trimming: 5 bases; junction bases outside the gene matches: 7. CDR1 and CDR2 (germline): SGDLS, YYNGEE. CDR3 length equals 14 residues.

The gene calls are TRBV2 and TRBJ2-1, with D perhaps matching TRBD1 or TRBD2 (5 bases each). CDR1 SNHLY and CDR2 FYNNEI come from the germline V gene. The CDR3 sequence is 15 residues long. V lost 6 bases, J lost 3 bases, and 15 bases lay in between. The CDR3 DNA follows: TGTGCCAGCAGCGAGGGGACCCCACGCTACAATGAGCAGTTCTTC. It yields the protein CASSEGTPRYNEQFF.

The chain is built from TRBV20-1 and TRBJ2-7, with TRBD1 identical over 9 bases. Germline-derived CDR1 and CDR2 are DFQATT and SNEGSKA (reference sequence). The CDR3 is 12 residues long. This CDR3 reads CSTQTGGGEQYF. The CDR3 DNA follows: TGCAGCACACAAACAGGGGGCGGCGAGCAGTACTTC.

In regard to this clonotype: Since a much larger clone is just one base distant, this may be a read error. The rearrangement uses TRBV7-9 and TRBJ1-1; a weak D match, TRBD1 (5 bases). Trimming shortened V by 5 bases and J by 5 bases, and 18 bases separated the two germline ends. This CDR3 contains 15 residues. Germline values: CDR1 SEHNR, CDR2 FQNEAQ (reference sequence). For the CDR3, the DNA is TGTGCCAGCAGCCCGAGAGCAGTGAAGGGGACTGAAGCTTTCTTT. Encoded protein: CASSPRAVKGTEAFF.

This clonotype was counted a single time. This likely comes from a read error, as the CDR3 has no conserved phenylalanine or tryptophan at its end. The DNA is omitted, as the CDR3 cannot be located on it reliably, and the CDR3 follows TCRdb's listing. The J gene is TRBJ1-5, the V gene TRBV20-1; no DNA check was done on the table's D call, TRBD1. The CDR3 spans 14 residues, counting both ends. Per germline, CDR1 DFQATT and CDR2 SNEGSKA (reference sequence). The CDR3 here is CSAAGQSSNQPRPR.

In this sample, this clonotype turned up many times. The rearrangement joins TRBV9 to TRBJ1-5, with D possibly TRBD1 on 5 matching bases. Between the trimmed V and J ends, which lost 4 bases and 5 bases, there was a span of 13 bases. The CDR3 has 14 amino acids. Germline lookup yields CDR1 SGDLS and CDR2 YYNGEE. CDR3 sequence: CASSQQVGDQPQHF. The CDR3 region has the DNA TGTGCCAGCAGCCAACAGGTGGGAGATCAGCCCCAGCATTTT.

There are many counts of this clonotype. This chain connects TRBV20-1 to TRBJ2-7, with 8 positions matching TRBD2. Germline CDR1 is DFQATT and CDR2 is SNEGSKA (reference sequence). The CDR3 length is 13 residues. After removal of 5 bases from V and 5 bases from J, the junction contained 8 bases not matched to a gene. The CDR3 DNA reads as TGCAGTGCTTTGTCGGGAGGGCCGGACGAGCAGTACTTC. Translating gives CSALSGGPDEQYF.

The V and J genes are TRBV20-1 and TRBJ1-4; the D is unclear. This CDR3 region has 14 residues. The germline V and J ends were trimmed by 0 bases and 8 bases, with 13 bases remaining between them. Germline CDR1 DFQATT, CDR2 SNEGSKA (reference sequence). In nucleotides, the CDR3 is TGCAGTGCTAGAGATGGGCGGAGGGAGGAAAAACTGTTTTTT. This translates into CSARDGRREEKLFF.

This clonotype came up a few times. The DNA for the CDR3 is TGTGCCAGCAGTGTGGGGGTCATCTATGGCTACACCTTC. Translation gives CASSVGVIYGYTF. The chain has TRBV2 and TRBJ1-2; a possible D gene is TRBD1 (5 bases). Germline values: CDR1 SNHLY, CDR2 FYNNEI. The CDR3 sequence is 13 residues long. Trimming stripped 4 bases from V and 4 bases from J, with 10 bases between.

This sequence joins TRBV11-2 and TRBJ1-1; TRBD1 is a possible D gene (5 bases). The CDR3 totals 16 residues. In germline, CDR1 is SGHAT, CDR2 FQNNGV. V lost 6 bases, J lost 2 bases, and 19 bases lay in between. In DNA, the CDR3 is TGTGCCAGCAGTAGGGACCGGGGTTTCAGAAACACTGAAGCTTTCTTT. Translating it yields CASSRDRGFRNTEAFF.

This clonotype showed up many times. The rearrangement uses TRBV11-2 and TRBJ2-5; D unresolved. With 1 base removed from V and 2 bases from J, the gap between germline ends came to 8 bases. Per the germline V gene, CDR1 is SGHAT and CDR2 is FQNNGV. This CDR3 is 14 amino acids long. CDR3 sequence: CASSLVAAQETQYF. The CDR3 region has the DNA TGTGCCAGCAGCTTAGTTGCGGCGCAAGAGACCCAGTACTTC.

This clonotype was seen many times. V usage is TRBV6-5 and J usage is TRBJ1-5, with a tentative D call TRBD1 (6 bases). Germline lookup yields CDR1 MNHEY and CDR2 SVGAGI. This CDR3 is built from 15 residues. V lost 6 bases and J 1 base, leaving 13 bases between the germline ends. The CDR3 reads CASSQQGGSNQPQHF. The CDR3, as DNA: TGTGCCAGCAGCCAACAGGGAGGAAGCAATCAGCCCCAGCATTTT.

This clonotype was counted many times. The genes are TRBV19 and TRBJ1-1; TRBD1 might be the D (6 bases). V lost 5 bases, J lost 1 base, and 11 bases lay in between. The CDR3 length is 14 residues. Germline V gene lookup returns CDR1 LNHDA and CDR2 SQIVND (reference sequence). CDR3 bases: TGTGCCAGTAGTTCGCTACAGGGGAACACTGAAGCTTTCTTT. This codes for CASSSLQGNTEAFF.

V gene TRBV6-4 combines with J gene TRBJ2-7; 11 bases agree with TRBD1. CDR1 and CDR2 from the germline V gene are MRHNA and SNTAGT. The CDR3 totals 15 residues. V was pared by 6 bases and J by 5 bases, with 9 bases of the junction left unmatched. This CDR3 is CASSPPGQGANEQYF. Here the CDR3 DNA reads TGTGCCAGCAGCCCTCCCGGACAGGGGGCCAACGAGCAGTACTTC.

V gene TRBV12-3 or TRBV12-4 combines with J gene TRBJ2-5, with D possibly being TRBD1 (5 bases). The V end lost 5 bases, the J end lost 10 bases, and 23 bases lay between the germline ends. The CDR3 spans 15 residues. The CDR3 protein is CASSAGLGQGRIQYF. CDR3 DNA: TGTGCCAGCAGTGCCGGTTTAGGGCAGGGAAGGATCCAGTACTTC.

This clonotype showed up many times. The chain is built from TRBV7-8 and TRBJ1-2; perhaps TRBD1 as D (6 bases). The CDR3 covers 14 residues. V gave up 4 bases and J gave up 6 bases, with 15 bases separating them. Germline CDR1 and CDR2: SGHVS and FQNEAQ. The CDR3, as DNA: TGTGCCAGCAGCTCGACCCTACAGGGAGATGGCTACACCTTC. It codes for CASSSTLQGDGYTF.

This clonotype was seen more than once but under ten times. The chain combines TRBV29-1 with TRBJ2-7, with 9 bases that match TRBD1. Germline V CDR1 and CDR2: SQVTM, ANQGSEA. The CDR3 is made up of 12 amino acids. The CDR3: CTAKQGAGGQYF. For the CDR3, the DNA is TGCACCGCCAAACAGGGGGCTGGAGGGCAGTACTTC.

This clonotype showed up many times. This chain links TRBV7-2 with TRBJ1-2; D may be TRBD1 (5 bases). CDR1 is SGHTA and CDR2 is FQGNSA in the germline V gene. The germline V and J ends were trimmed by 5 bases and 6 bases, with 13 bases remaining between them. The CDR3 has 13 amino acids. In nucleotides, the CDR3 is TGTGCCAGCAGCCCCCGACAGATGCATGGCTACACCTTC. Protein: CASSPRQMHGYTF.

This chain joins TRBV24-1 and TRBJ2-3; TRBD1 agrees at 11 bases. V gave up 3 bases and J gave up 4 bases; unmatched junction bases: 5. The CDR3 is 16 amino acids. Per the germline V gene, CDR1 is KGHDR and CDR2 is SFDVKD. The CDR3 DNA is TGTGCCACCAGTGATGCTGGGACAGGGGGTGCAGATACGCAGTATTTT. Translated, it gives CATSDAGTGGADTQYF.

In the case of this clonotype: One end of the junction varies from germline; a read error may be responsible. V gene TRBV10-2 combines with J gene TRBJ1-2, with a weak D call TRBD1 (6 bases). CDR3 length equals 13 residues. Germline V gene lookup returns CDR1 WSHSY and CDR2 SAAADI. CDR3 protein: CASKNRVSYGYTF. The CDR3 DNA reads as TGTGCCAGCAAAAACAGGGTTAGCTATGGCTACACCTTC.

CDR3 protein: CATSDLSGPNGYTF. CDR3 nucleotides: TGTGCCACCAGTGATTTGTCCGGGCCCAATGGCTACACCTTC. The V call is TRBV24-1, the J call TRBJ1-2; unclear D gene. The CDR3 consists of 14 residues. From germline, CDR1 is KGHDR and CDR2 SFDVKD. Trimming removed 0 bases at V and 6 bases at J, with 10 bases between.